This TCR beta chain is from a study of technical replicates of blood from a few donors. Profiled with immunoSEQ multiplex PCR; TCRdb holds only in-frame clones, not every one. The sample consists of tens of thousands of clones, 94% of them appearing once. Trimming cost V 4 bases and J 5 bases; bases outside gene matches: 7. CDR1 SGHAT and CDR2 FQNNGV come from the germline V gene. The CDR3 runs 15 residues. The sequenced material came from T cells isolated from PBMCs. This chain joins TRBV11-2 and TRBJ2-1, with TRBD2 matching 8 bases. The receptor was derived from a human donor in good health. Here the CDR3 reads CASSSTRGGNNEQFF. The CDR3 DNA is TGTGCCAGCAGCTCCACTCGGGGGGGGAACAATGAGCAGTTCTTC.